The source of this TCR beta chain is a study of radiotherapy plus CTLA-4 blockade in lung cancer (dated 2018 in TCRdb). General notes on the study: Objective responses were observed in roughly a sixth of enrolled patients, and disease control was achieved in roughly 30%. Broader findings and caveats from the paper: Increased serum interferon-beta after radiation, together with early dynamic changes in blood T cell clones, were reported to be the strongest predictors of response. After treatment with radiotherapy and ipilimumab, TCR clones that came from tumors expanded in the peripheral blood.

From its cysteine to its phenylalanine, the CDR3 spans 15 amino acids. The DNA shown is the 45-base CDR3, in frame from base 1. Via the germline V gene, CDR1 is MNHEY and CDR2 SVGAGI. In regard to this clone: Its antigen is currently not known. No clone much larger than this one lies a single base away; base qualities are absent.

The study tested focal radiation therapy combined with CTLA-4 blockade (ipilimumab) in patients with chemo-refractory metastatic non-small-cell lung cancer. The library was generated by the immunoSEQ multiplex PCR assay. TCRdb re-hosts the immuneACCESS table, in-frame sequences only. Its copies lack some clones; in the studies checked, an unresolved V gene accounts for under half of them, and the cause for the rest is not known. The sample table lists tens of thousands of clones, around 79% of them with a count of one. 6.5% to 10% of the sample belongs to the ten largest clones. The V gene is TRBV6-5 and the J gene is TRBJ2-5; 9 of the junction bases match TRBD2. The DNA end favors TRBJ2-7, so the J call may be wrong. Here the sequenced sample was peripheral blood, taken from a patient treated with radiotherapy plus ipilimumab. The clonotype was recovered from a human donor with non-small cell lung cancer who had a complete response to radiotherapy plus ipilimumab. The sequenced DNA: TGTGCCAGCAGCGTATGGACTAGCGAGTCCTACGAGCAGTACTTC. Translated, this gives CASSVWTSESYEQYF.